Below, 4 T cell receptor beta chains from the same sample are listed, as sequenced in a study of cytomegalovirus exposure and HLA in healthy donors. The study ran its PCR with 60 Vbeta and 13 Jbeta primers. Produced via immunoSEQ multiplex PCR; TCRdb's table is partial and in-frame only. The sample carries 200,000 to 250,000 clones, roughly 80% recorded once. Sequenced input: PBMCs. The receptor source for this set is a male donor in good health and CMV-seronegative.

The V and J genes are TRBV28 and TRBJ1-2; TRBD1 matches at 9 bases. After removal of 4 bases from V and 7 bases from J, the junction contained 10 bases not matched to a gene. Germline lookup yields CDR1 MDHEN and CDR2 SYDVKM. The CDR3 loop spans 15 amino acids. This CDR3 reads CASSSPGTGFLGYTF. The DNA of the CDR3 is TGTGCCAGCAGTTCCCCCGGGACAGGGTTTCTTGGCTACACCTTC.

DNA of the CDR3: TGTGCCAGCAGCCCAGGTCTGGGCGGGAGTTACCAAGAGACCCAGTACTTC. Encoded protein: CASSPGLGGSYQETQYF. This chain connects TRBV4-2 to TRBJ2-5, with 7 bases aligning to TRBD2. Per the germline V gene, CDR1 is LGHNA and CDR2 is YNFKEQ. The CDR3 covers 17 residues. With V trimmed by 4 bases and J by 0 bases, 11 bases remained unmatched.

The genes are TRBV9 and TRBJ2-5; weak D call: TRBD2 (5 bases). CDR1 SGDLS and CDR2 YYNGEE come from the germline V gene. The CDR3 spans 13 residues. V lost 7 bases and J 5 bases, leaving 15 bases between the germline ends. The CDR3 DNA follows: TGTGCCAGCGGAGCGAGGGCCGGGGAGACCCAGTACTTC. Amino acid sequence: CASGARAGETQYF.

The V call is TRBV7-8, the J call TRBJ1-5, with D perhaps matching TRBD1 (5 bases). The CDR3 consists of 17 residues. V gave up 4 bases and J gave up 0 bases, with 16 bases separating them. The germline V gene encodes CDR1 SGHVS and CDR2 FQNEAQ. CDR3 bases: TGTGCCAGCAGCTCGGGGGGACGGGTGTATAGCAATCAGCCCCAGCATTTT. Protein sequence: CASSSGGRVYSNQPQHF.